What follows are 32 T cell receptor beta chains derived from one specimen sequenced in a study of T cells after somatic rescue of genetic block. Sequencing was performed with immunoSEQ multiplex PCR; in TCRdb, only in-frame clones are kept and a portion is missing. The sample includes about 67,000 clones, under 95% of them seen just once. Sequencing input: peripheral blood mononuclear cells (PBMCs). These receptors were collected from a man aged 40-50 years.

The rearrangement uses TRBV5-1 and TRBJ2-3, with D perhaps assigned TRBD1 or TRBD2 (6 bases each). The V end was cut by 1 base, the J end by 6 bases, with 12 bases between. CDR3 length equals 14 residues. In germline, CDR1 is SGHRS, CDR2 YFSETQ. The CDR3 spells CASSLSRGQDTQYF. CDR3 DNA sequence: TGCGCCAGCAGCTTGTCACGGGGGCAGGATACGCAGTATTTT.

The rearrangement joins TRBV4-3 to TRBJ2-3; the D gene is possibly TRBD1 (5 bases). This CDR3 contains 15 residues. Per germline, CDR1 LGHNA and CDR2 YSLEER. The germline V and J ends were trimmed by 1 base and 0 bases, with 8 bases remaining between them. The CDR3 spells CASSQGQGSTDTQYF. In DNA form, the CDR3 reads TGCGCCAGCAGCCAAGGTCAGGGAAGCACAGATACGCAGTATTTT.

The chain uses TRBV18 and TRBJ2-7; D is uncertain. The V and J ends lost 2 bases and 3 bases respectively, with 20 bases between them. This CDR3 region has 17 residues. Looked up from germline, CDR1 is KGHSH and CDR2 is LQKENI. This CDR3 is CASSPRDWVEYGYEQYF. Written as DNA, the CDR3 is TGTGCCAGCTCACCAAGGGATTGGGTGGAATACGGCTACGAGCAGTACTTC.

V gene TRBV28 combines with J gene TRBJ2-7; TRBD2 aligns across 9 bases. J gave up 2 bases and V 3 bases, and 8 bases lay outside the gene matches. The CDR3 sequence is 16 residues long. Germline V CDR1 and CDR2: MDHEN, SYDVKM. CDR3 sequence reads: CASSFPKREATYEQYF. The CDR3 DNA reads TGTGCCAGCAGTTTCCCAAAGCGGGAGGCGACCTACGAGCAGTACTTC.

The CDR3 DNA sequence: TGTGCCAGCAGCTTAGGCCTCAGGGGGAGAACTAACACCGGGGAGCTGTTTTTT. Protein sequence: CASSLGLRGRTNTGELFF. The chain couples TRBV7-3 to TRBJ2-2; 7 bases match TRBD1. Germline values: CDR1 SGHTA, CDR2 FQGTGA. J lost 2 bases, V lost 2 bases, and 11 bases had no gene match. CDR3 length: 18 residues.

This chain links TRBV7-8 with TRBJ1-2; D ambiguous. Trimming shortened V by 10 bases and J by 6 bases, and 21 bases separated the two germline ends. Germline V lookup: CDR1 SGHVS, CDR2 FQNEAQ. The CDR3 totals 14 residues. DNA of the CDR3: TGTGCCACCTCGCCGGGCCCGGGGAGGGATGGCTACACCTTC. This gives the protein CATSPGPGRDGYTF.

The chain links TRBV28 to TRBJ2-7; 12 nucleotides match TRBD2. This CDR3 contains 14 residues. Germline assignment: CDR1 MDHEN and CDR2 SYDVKM. With V trimmed by 10 bases and J by 4 bases, 8 bases remained unmatched. The CDR3 sequence is CATAPSGRGYEQYF. The DNA of the CDR3 is TGTGCCACCGCCCCTAGCGGGAGGGGGTACGAGCAGTACTTC.

The chain carries TRBV4-2 and TRBJ2-7; D unresolved. Germline CDR1 and CDR2: LGHNA and YNFKEQ. V lost 0 bases and J lost 4, with 10 bases in between. This CDR3 comprises 14 residues. This CDR3 reads CASSQDSRAYEQYF. CDR3 DNA sequence: TGTGCCAGCAGCCAAGATTCCAGAGCTTACGAGCAGTACTTC.

The rearrangement joins TRBV2 to TRBJ2-5; D possibly corresponds to TRBD2 (5 bases). V was cut by 0 bases and J by 4 bases, with 12 bases left in between. The germline V gene encodes CDR1 SNHLY and CDR2 FYNNEI. The CDR3 is 15 amino acids. CDR3 sequence (DNA): TGTGCCAGCAGTGAAGCCCCCGGGGTGGGAGAGACCCAGTACTTC. Translating it yields CASSEAPGVGETQYF. Variable domain in full (rest from reference TRBV2 and TRBJ2-5): EPEVTQTPSHQVTQMGQEVILRCVPISNHLYFYWYRQILGQKVEFLVSFYNNEISEKSEIFDDQFSVERPDGSNFTLKIRSTKLEDSAMYFCASSEAPGVGETQYFGPGTRLLVL.

This clone was detected a few times. The genes are TRBV11-2 and TRBJ2-1, with 9 bases identical to TRBD1. Germline CDR1 SGHAT, CDR2 FQNNGV. V gave up 5 bases and J gave up 2 bases; unmatched junction bases: 4. This CDR3 contains 15 residues. CDR3 in amino acids: CASSKTGGAYNEQFF. The DNA for the CDR3 is TGTGCCAGCAGCAAGACAGGGGGAGCCTACAATGAGCAGTTCTTC. The full variable domain, rest sourced from reference TRBV11-2 and TRBJ2-1, is EAGVAQSPRYKIIEKRQSVAFWCNPISGHATLYWYQQILGQGPKLLIQFQNNGVVDDSQLPKDRFSAERLKGVDSTLKIQPAKLEDSAVYLCASSKTGGAYNEQFFGPGTRLTVL.

V and J are TRBV4-2 and TRBJ1-4, with a tentative D call TRBD1 (5 bases). Germline values: CDR1 LGHNA, CDR2 YNFKEQ. Trimming took off 0 bases at V and 8 bases at J, with 16 bases between the two ends. This CDR3 comprises 16 residues. CDR3 DNA: TGTGCCAGCAGCCAAGATGGGACCAACAAGGGGGAAAAACTGTTTTTT. Encoded protein: CASSQDGTNKGEKLFF.

This clone was seen more than once but under ten times. The rearrangement uses TRBV7-9 and TRBJ1-3; D might be TRBD1 (5 bases). Trimming pared 5 bases from V and 3 bases from J, leaving 14 bases between. CDR3 size: 15 residues. Germline CDR1 and CDR2: SEHNR and FQNEAQ (reference sequence). The CDR3 sequence is CASSPSSGNGNTIYF. CDR3 bases: TGTGCCAGCAGCCCTTCCTCAGGGAATGGAAACACCATATATTTT.

This clone has only one observation. This sequence joins TRBV19 and TRBJ1-2; unclear D gene. Trimming shortened V by 3 bases and J by 2 bases, and 7 bases separated the two germline ends. Germline CDR1 is LNHDA and CDR2 is SQIVND (reference sequence). The length of the CDR3 is 13 residues. DNA for the CDR3: TGTGCCAGTAGTATCCAACAGAACTATGGCTACACCTTC. Translated, it gives CASSIQQNYGYTF.

V gene TRBV7-2 combines with J gene TRBJ2-1; 9 bases match TRBD1. The CDR3 is 15 residues long. V shed 2 bases and J 7 bases; nucleotides not matched to a gene: 6. Germline V gives CDR1 SGHTA, CDR2 FQGNSA. The CDR3 bases are TGTGCCAGCAGCTTATGGACAGGGGAGGGGAATGAGCAGTTCTTC. Translation gives CASSLWTGEGNEQFF.

This clone showed up just a few times. The V and J genes are TRBV19 and TRBJ1-5; D unclear. This CDR3 has 13 amino acids. CDR1 LNHDA and CDR2 SQIVND come from the germline V gene (reference sequence). Trimming took off 5 bases at V and 0 bases at J, with 5 bases between the two ends. The CDR3 sequence is CASSQDSNQPQHF. The CDR3 DNA sequence: TGTGCCAGTAGTCAGGATAGCAATCAGCCCCAGCATTTT.

This sequence joins TRBV30 and TRBJ2-3; D call uncertain. Per the germline V gene, CDR1 is GTSNPN and CDR2 is SVGIG (reference sequence). The CDR3 consists of 14 residues. V shed 4 bases and J shed 0 bases, with 11 bases lying between them. CDR3: CAWTAGISTDTQYF. DNA for the CDR3: TGTGCCTGGACGGCAGGTATTAGCACAGATACGCAGTATTTT.

The rearrangement uses TRBV19 and TRBJ2-2, with 8 bases that match TRBD2. The germline V gene encodes CDR1 LNHDA and CDR2 SQIVND (reference sequence). After removal of 7 bases from V and 2 bases from J, the junction contained 3 bases not matched to a gene. The CDR3 sequence is 14 residues long. The CDR3 spells CASNGRANTGELFF. The CDR3 DNA is TGTGCCAGTAACGGGAGGGCCAACACCGGGGAGCTGTTTTTT.

The V gene is TRBV18, the J gene TRBJ1-1; perhaps TRBD1 as D (6 bases). V lost 3 bases and J 5 bases, leaving 25 bases between the germline ends. The CDR3 has 18 residues. The germline V gene encodes CDR1 KGHSH and CDR2 LQKENI. The CDR3 protein is CASSPYPGGADLRTEAFF. CDR3 sequence (DNA): TGTGCCAGCTCACCGTACCCTGGGGGGGCGGATTTGCGTACTGAAGCTTTCTTT. Based on the CDR3 plus reference TRBV18 and TRBJ1-1, the full variable domain is NAGVMQNPRHLVRRRGQEARLRCSPMKGHSHVYWYRQLPEEGLKFMVYLQKENIIDESGMPKERFSAEFPKEGPSILRIQQVVRGDSAAYFCASSPYPGGADLRTEAFFGQGTRLTVV.

This rearrangement joins TRBV5-8 to TRBJ2-7; D might be TRBD2 (6 bases). V was cut by 3 bases and J by 4 bases, with 20 bases left in between. The CDR3 length is 16 residues. Germline CDR1 reads SGHTS; CDR2 reads YDEGEE. The CDR3 loop reads CASSSRAGAGLYEQYF. The CDR3 nucleotides are TGTGCCAGCAGCTCCCGAGCGGGCGCGGGATTATACGAGCAGTACTTC.

There are a few counts of this clone. The J gene is TRBJ2-2, the V gene TRBV11-2, with 8 bases fitting TRBD1. CDR1 is SGHAT, CDR2 FQNNGV, per germline. The CDR3 consists of 15 residues. V gave up 4 bases and J gave up 7 bases; unmatched junction bases: 8. DNA for the CDR3: TGTGCCAGCAGCTACGGCAGGGGGCAAGTCGGGGAGCTGTTTTTT. This sequence encodes CASSYGRGQVGELFF.

This clone was counted a single time. This chain connects TRBV5-8 to TRBJ1-6; 8 bases match TRBD1. The CDR3 spans 14 residues. Germline V gene sequence: CDR1 SGHTS, CDR2 YDEGEE. The V and J ends lost 4 bases and 9 bases, in that order; junction bases with no gene match: 6. In DNA, the CDR3 is TGTGCCAGCAGCCCGGGGACAGGTGGTTCACCCCTCCACTTT. It encodes CASSPGTGGSPLHF.

This chain connects TRBV11-2 to TRBJ2-3; possible D gene TRBD2, 5 bases. V lost 2 bases and J 3 bases, leaving 15 bases between the germline ends. Germline V gene sequence: CDR1 SGHAT, CDR2 FQNNGV. The CDR3 is made up of 16 amino acids. CDR3 in amino acids: CASSLNAARGTDTQYF. For the CDR3, the DNA is TGTGCCAGCAGCTTAAATGCGGCCCGCGGGACAGATACGCAGTATTTT. Full variable domain (rest looked up from reference TRBV11-2 and TRBJ2-3): EAGVAQSPRYKIIEKRQSVAFWCNPISGHATLYWYQQILGQGPKLLIQFQNNGVVDDSQLPKDRFSAERLKGVDSTLKIQPAKLEDSAVYLCASSLNAARGTDTQYFGPGTRLTVL.

V is TRBV19 and J is TRBJ2-1, with 10 nucleotides matching TRBD1. Trimming cost V 4 bases and J 7 bases; bases outside gene matches: 10. This CDR3 region has 16 residues. From germline, CDR1 is LNHDA and CDR2 SQIVND (reference sequence). The CDR3 region is CASSNPGQGIENEQFF. The CDR3 region has the DNA TGTGCCAGTAGTAACCCGGGACAGGGGATAGAGAATGAGCAGTTCTTC.

The rearrangement uses TRBV6-1 and TRBJ1-5; D remains unclear. Trimming took 4 bases from V and 5 from J, leaving 12 bases between them. This CDR3 region has 14 residues. CDR1 and CDR2 from the germline V gene are MNHNS and SASEGT. The CDR3 here is CASSAAWDYQPQHF. For the CDR3, the DNA is TGTGCCAGCAGTGCTGCATGGGATTATCAGCCCCAGCATTTT.

This chain joins TRBV7-2 and TRBJ2-5, with 12 bases matching TRBD1. The CDR3 contains 18 residues. Germline assignment: CDR1 SGHTA and CDR2 FQGNSA. With V trimmed by 2 bases and J by 5 bases, 12 bases remained unmatched. The chain's CDR3 is CASSLYPLGTGGLETQYF. The CDR3 bases are TGTGCCAGCAGCTTATATCCCCTGGGGACAGGGGGCCTGGAGACCCAGTACTTC.

The chain carries TRBV5-1 and TRBJ2-1; 8 bases match TRBD2. This CDR3 has 15 amino acids. Germline V gene data show CDR1 as SGHRS and CDR2 as YFSETQ. V lost 4 bases to trimming and J lost 4 bases; unmatched junction nucleotides: 7. CDR3 in amino acids: CASSGTGTSYNEQFF. In DNA, the CDR3 is TGCGCCAGCAGCGGGACCGGGACTAGTTACAATGAGCAGTTCTTC.

V usage is TRBV5-1 and J usage is TRBJ2-2; D not resolved. Per the germline V gene, CDR1 is SGHRS and CDR2 is YFSETQ. This CDR3 contains 13 residues. The ends were cut back, 2 bases at V and 3 bases at J, with 5 bases in the middle. This CDR3 is CASSLTYTGELFF. The CDR3 bases are TGCGCCAGCAGCTTAACGTACACCGGGGAGCTGTTTTTT.

This chain joins TRBV2 and TRBJ1-4; D ambiguous. V shed 2 bases and J shed 7 bases, with 14 bases lying between them. In germline, CDR1 is SNHLY, CDR2 FYNNEI. The CDR3 runs to 15 residues. The CDR3 spells CASSERPGGGEKLFF. The DNA of the CDR3 is TGTGCCAGCAGTGAACGACCGGGTGGTGGTGAAAAACTGTTTTTT.

The CDR3 is CASSPIRGGGETQYF. CDR3 nucleotide sequence: TGTGCCAGCAGCCCCATTAGGGGGGGTGGGGAGACCCAGTACTTC. V gene TRBV5-5 combines with J gene TRBJ2-5; a possible D gene is TRBD2 (7 bases). With 4 bases removed from V and 5 bases from J, the gap between germline ends came to 18 bases. The germline V gene has CDR1 SGHKS and CDR2 YYEKEE (reference sequence). The CDR3 sequence is 15 residues long.

This chain links TRBV18 with TRBJ1-2; D possibly corresponds to TRBD1 (5 bases). CDR3 length equals 12 residues. CDR1 KGHSH and CDR2 LQKENI come from the germline V gene. V dropped 6 bases and J dropped 4 bases, with 9 bases sitting between them. CDR3 in amino acids: CASSQGTYGYTF. The CDR3 coding sequence is TGTGCCAGCTCGCAAGGGACCTATGGCTACACCTTC.

The chain recombines TRBV7-9 with TRBJ2-5, with D unresolved. Deletions cut 5 bases from V and 1 base from J, with 11 bases between. Germline-derived CDR1 and CDR2 are SEHNR and FQNEAQ (reference sequence). This CDR3 region has 14 residues. CDR3 sequence (DNA): TGTGCCAGCAGCCCCACTCCCACCCAAGAGACCCAGTACTTC. Amino acids: CASSPTPTQETQYF.

V usage is TRBV28 and J usage is TRBJ2-5; D unclear. CDR3 length equals 14 residues. The ends were cut back, 4 bases at V and 5 bases at J, with 14 bases in the middle. Germline-derived CDR1 and CDR2 are MDHEN and SYDVKM. As DNA, the CDR3 is TGTGCCAGCAGTTCCGGCGGCGGTCCGGAGACCCAGTACTTC. Translating it yields CASSSGGGPETQYF.